These T cell receptor beta chains were read from a single sample in a study of T cell repertoires in cytomegalovirus infection. The antigens these receptors bind are not known. TCRdb passed the reads through MiXCR, listing each CDR3 protein once. The sample shows under 150,000 distinct CDR3 sequences, more than 20% of them seen only once. Sequencing input: PBMCs, sequenced either directly or after in vitro stimulation (not recorded which). The receptors originated from a human donor in good health (CMV status not recorded). Some clones in this sample may be carry-over from other donors' samples. Each CDR3 is given with its conserved first and last residue. The order of the fields is V gene, D gene, clone size, J gene, CDR3 protein, CDR3 DNA. The D gene is left open where the match is weak. Clone size appears in some rows only: once, few, many, or a class for an expanded clone.

v_gene: TRBV12-3/TRBV12-4; d_gene: TRBD2; abundance: few; j_gene: TRBJ2-5; CDR3aa: CASSRQLAGEETQYF; CDR3nt: TGTGCCAGCAGTCGCCAACTAGCGGGAGAAGAGACCCAGTACTTC
v_gene: TRBV7-2; d_gene: .; abundance: many; j_gene: TRBJ2-1; CDR3aa: CASSFRSAGLGYNEQFF; CDR3nt: TGTGCCAGCAGCTTCCGGTCGGCGGGACTTGGGTACAATGAGCAGTTCTTC
v_gene: TRBV6-2/TRBV6-3; d_gene: .; abundance: .; j_gene: TRBJ1-5; CDR3aa: CASSYFGPLHF; CDR3nt: TGTGCCAGCAGTTACTTCGGACCGTTGCATTTT
v_gene: TRBV5-6; d_gene: .; abundance: .; j_gene: TRBJ2-2; CDR3aa: CASSLAGGSFNTGELFF; CDR3nt: TGTGCCAGCAGCTTGGCGGGGGGCAGCTTCAACACCGGGGAGCTGTTTTTT
v_gene: TRBV4-1; d_gene: TRBD1; abundance: many; j_gene: TRBJ1-5; CDR3aa: CASSQEEDRGFSNQPQHF; CDR3nt: TGCGCCAGCAGCCAAGAAGAGGACAGGGGGTTTAGCAATCAGCCCCAGCATTTT
v_gene: TRBV7-2; d_gene: .; abundance: many; j_gene: TRBJ2-1; CDR3aa: CASSLAPDSYNEQFF; CDR3nt: TGTGCCAGCAGCTTAGCCCCGGACAGCTACAATGAGCAGTTCTTC
v_gene: TRBV7-2; d_gene: .; abundance: many; j_gene: TRBJ2-1; CDR3aa: CASSAGIYNEQFF; CDR3nt: TGTGCCAGCAGCGCAGGGATATACAATGAGCAGTTCTTC
v_gene: TRBV14; d_gene: .; abundance: .; j_gene: TRBJ2-1; CDR3aa: CASSHQGDLDNEQFF; CDR3nt: TGTGCCAGCAGCCACCAAGGAGATCTCGACAATGAGCAGTTCTTC
v_gene: TRBV28; d_gene: .; abundance: few; j_gene: TRBJ1-3; CDR3aa: CASSLEPGLSGNTIYF; CDR3nt: TGTGCCAGCAGTTTGGAGCCAGGGCTTTCTGGAAACACCATATATTTT
v_gene: TRBV7-2; d_gene: TRBD1; abundance: many; j_gene: TRBJ1-6; CDR3aa: CASSRTGNSPLHF; CDR3nt: TGTGCCAGCAGCCGGACAGGGAATTCACCCCTCCACTTT
v_gene: TRBV7-2; d_gene: .; abundance: many; j_gene: TRBJ2-1; CDR3aa: CASSFLSSYNEQFF; CDR3nt: TGTGCCAGCAGCTTCCTGAGCTCCTACAATGAGCAGTTCTTC
v_gene: TRBV19; d_gene: TRBD1; abundance: few; j_gene: TRBJ1-2; CDR3aa: CASSILDRDGYGYTF; CDR3nt: TGTGCCAGTAGTATTCTGGACAGGGACGGCTATGGCTACACCTTC
v_gene: TRBV2; d_gene: TRBD2; abundance: many; j_gene: TRBJ2-7; CDR3aa: CASSELSRETYEQYF; CDR3nt: TGTGCCAGCAGTGAACTCTCGCGGGAGACCTACGAGCAGTACTTC
v_gene: TRBV5-1; d_gene: .; abundance: .; j_gene: TRBJ2-1; CDR3aa: CASSLVAVNAYNEQFF; CDR3nt: TGCGCCAGCAGCTTGGTTGCCGTAAACGCCTACAATGAGCAGTTCTTC
v_gene: TRBV7-2; d_gene: TRBD2; abundance: many; j_gene: TRBJ2-5; CDR3aa: CASSKGLAGKETQYF; CDR3nt: TGTGCCAGCAGCAAAGGACTAGCGGGAAAAGAGACCCAGTACTTC
v_gene: TRBV12-3/TRBV12-4; d_gene: TRBD1; abundance: .; j_gene: TRBJ1-6; CDR3aa: CASSQGTGTDSPLHF; CDR3nt: TGTGCCAGCAGTCAAGGGACAGGGACGGATTCACCCCTCCACTTT
v_gene: TRBV7-9; d_gene: .; abundance: many; j_gene: TRBJ2-1; CDR3aa: CASSFWGDEQFF; CDR3nt: TGTGCCAGCAGCTTTTGGGGGGATGAGCAGTTCTTC
v_gene: TRBV7-3; d_gene: .; abundance: .; j_gene: TRBJ2-7; CDR3aa: CASSLSGETYEQYF; CDR3nt: TGTGCCAGCAGCTTATCGGGGGAGACCTACGAGCAGTACTTC
v_gene: TRBV7-9; d_gene: .; abundance: .; j_gene: TRBJ1-1; CDR3aa: CASTLNQYGTIGAFF; CDR3nt: TGTGCCAGCACCTTAAATCAGTATGGTACAATTGGAGCTTTCTTT
v_gene: TRBV5-1; d_gene: .; abundance: few; j_gene: TRBJ2-5; CDR3aa: CASSLGISINQETQYF; CDR3nt: TGCGCCAGCAGCTTAGGGATTTCAATAAACCAAGAGACCCAGTACTTC
v_gene: TRBV9; d_gene: .; abundance: few; j_gene: TRBJ1-1; CDR3aa: CASSVDGQPNTEAFF; CDR3nt: TGTGCCAGCAGCGTAGACGGACAGCCCAACACTGAAGCTTTCTTT
v_gene: TRBV7-2; d_gene: .; abundance: many; j_gene: TRBJ2-1; CDR3aa: CASSSMTGRGGNEQFF; CDR3nt: TGTGCCAGCAGCTCCATGACAGGGAGGGGAGGAAATGAGCAGTTCTTC
v_gene: TRBV15; d_gene: .; abundance: .; j_gene: TRBJ1-5; CDR3aa: CATSGGRGGSIRPQHF; CDR3nt: TGTGCCACCAGCGGAGGGCGCGGCGGATCGATCAGGCCCCAGCATTTT
v_gene: TRBV2; d_gene: .; abundance: few; j_gene: TRBJ2-3; CDR3aa: CASSADRSPPDTQYF; CDR3nt: TGTGCCAGCAGTGCGGACAGATCCCCCCCAGATACGCAGTATTTT
v_gene: TRBV7-3; d_gene: .; abundance: few; j_gene: TRBJ2-6; CDR3aa: CASSVGANVLTF; CDR3nt: TGTGCCAGCAGCGTCGGGGCCAACGTCCTGACTTTC
v_gene: TRBV6-2/TRBV6-3; d_gene: .; abundance: .; j_gene: TRBJ2-1; CDR3aa: CASSRDLANEQFF; CDR3nt: TGTGCCAGCAGTCGGGACTTAGCGAATGAGCAGTTCTTC
v_gene: TRBV7-9; d_gene: .; abundance: .; j_gene: TRBJ2-2; CDR3aa: CASSLALESGYTGELFF; CDR3nt: TGTGCCAGCAGCTTAGCGCTCGAGTCGGGGTACACCGGGGAGCTGTTTTTT
v_gene: TRBV10-3; d_gene: .; abundance: few; j_gene: TRBJ1-2; CDR3aa: CAIGREQGAVGDGYTF; CDR3nt: TGTGCCATCGGTAGAGAACAGGGCGCCGTTGGAGATGGCTACACCTTC
v_gene: TRBV18; d_gene: TRBD2; abundance: .; j_gene: TRBJ2-3; CDR3aa: CASSPGLAPTDTQYF; CDR3nt: TGTGCCAGCTCACCGGGACTAGCGCCCACAGATACGCAGTATTTT
v_gene: TRBV28; d_gene: TRBD2; abundance: few; j_gene: TRBJ2-5; CDR3aa: CAWGGYPGLAGPTYQETQYF; CDR3nt: TGTGCCTGGGGAGGGTATCCGGGACTAGCGGGACCGACGTACCAAGAGACCCAGTACTTC
v_gene: TRBV19; d_gene: .; abundance: .; j_gene: TRBJ2-1; CDR3aa: CATTQTSYNEQFF; CDR3nt: TGTGCCACCACACAGACCTCCTACAATGAGCAGTTCTTC
v_gene: TRBV28; d_gene: .; abundance: .; j_gene: TRBJ1-2; CDR3aa: CASSRFDGPYGYTF; CDR3nt: TGTGCCAGCAGCAGATTCGACGGACCCTATGGCTACACCTTC
v_gene: TRBV6-1; d_gene: .; abundance: few; j_gene: TRBJ2-1; CDR3aa: CASSSINEQFF; CDR3nt: TGTGCCAGCAGTTCTATTAATGAGCAGTTCTTC
v_gene: TRBV15; d_gene: .; abundance: .; j_gene: TRBJ2-5; CDR3aa: CATSRDLWDQETQYF; CDR3nt: TGTGCCACCAGCAGAGATCTGTGGGACCAAGAGACCCAGTACTTC
v_gene: TRBV7-8; d_gene: .; abundance: few; j_gene: TRBJ2-3; CDR3aa: CASSERRTDTQYF; CDR3nt: TGTGCCAGCAGCGAGAGACGCACAGATACGCAGTATTTT
v_gene: TRBV10-3; d_gene: .; abundance: .; j_gene: TRBJ1-1; CDR3aa: CAAQGPPTEAFF; CDR3nt: TGTGCCGCACAGGGACCCCCAACCGAAGCTTTCTTT
v_gene: TRBV11-2; d_gene: TRBD1; abundance: few; j_gene: TRBJ1-4; CDR3aa: CASSSTGTGVEKLFF; CDR3nt: TGTGCCAGCAGCTCCACCGGGACAGGGGTCGAAAAACTGTTTTTT
v_gene: TRBV12-3/TRBV12-4; d_gene: TRBD1; abundance: few; j_gene: TRBJ1-1; CDR3aa: CASSLGRTGASAFF; CDR3nt: TGTGCCAGCAGTTTGGGCAGGACAGGGGCCAGCGCTTTCTTT
v_gene: TRBV7-9; d_gene: .; abundance: many; j_gene: TRBJ2-5; CDR3aa: CASSPGALYQETQYF; CDR3nt: TGTGCCAGCAGCCCCGGGGCCTTGTACCAAGAGACCCAGTACTTC
v_gene: TRBV6-2/TRBV6-3; d_gene: .; abundance: .; j_gene: TRBJ2-7; CDR3aa: CACWDGNEQYF; CDR3nt: TGTGCCTGCTGGGACGGCAATGAGCAGTACTTC
v_gene: TRBV11-3; d_gene: TRBD2; abundance: .; j_gene: TRBJ2-2; CDR3aa: CASNHQSGTTGELFF; CDR3nt: TGTGCCAGCAACCATCAAAGCGGGACCACCGGGGAGCTGTTTTTT
v_gene: TRBV4-2; d_gene: TRBD2; abundance: .; j_gene: TRBJ2-5; CDR3aa: CASSQDTPGLAGGQETQYF; CDR3nt: TGTGCCAGCAGCCAAGATACCCCAGGACTAGCGGGAGGACAAGAGACCCAGTACTTC
v_gene: TRBV29-1; d_gene: .; abundance: few; j_gene: TRBJ2-7; CDR3aa: CSVERRQGTHEQYF; CDR3nt: TGCAGCGTTGAAAGACGTCAGGGGACTCACGAGCAGTACTTC
v_gene: TRBV6-1; d_gene: TRBD2; abundance: .; j_gene: TRBJ2-3; CDR3aa: CASSYAPAGTTDTQYF; CDR3nt: TGTGCCAGCAGTTATGCTCCAGCGGGGACCACAGATACGCAGTATTTT
v_gene: TRBV7-2; d_gene: TRBD2; abundance: many; j_gene: TRBJ2-3; CDR3aa: CASSLGLARDTQYF; CDR3nt: TGTGCCAGCAGCTTAGGACTAGCTAGAGATACGCAGTATTTT
v_gene: TRBV27; d_gene: TRBD2; abundance: few; j_gene: TRBJ2-2; CDR3aa: CASSLYGLAGLNTGELFF; CDR3nt: TGTGCCAGCAGTTTATACGGACTAGCGGGACTCAACACCGGGGAGCTGTTTTTT
v_gene: TRBV7-2; d_gene: .; abundance: many; j_gene: TRBJ1-5; CDR3aa: CASSLGQPGQPQHF; CDR3nt: TGTGCCAGCAGCTTAGGACAACCCGGTCAGCCCCAGCATTTT
v_gene: TRBV5-4; d_gene: .; abundance: few; j_gene: TRBJ1-3; CDR3aa: CASSLGGTISGNTIYF; CDR3nt: TGTGCCAGCAGCTTGGGTGGGACAATTTCTGGAAACACCATATATTTT
v_gene: TRBV7-2; d_gene: .; abundance: many; j_gene: TRBJ1-3; CDR3aa: CASSPARSSGNTIYF; CDR3nt: TGTGCCAGCAGCCCCGCCCGGAGCTCTGGAAACACCATATATTTT
v_gene: TRBV4-2; d_gene: TRBD1; abundance: .; j_gene: TRBJ2-1; CDR3aa: CASSQVTQGARNEQFF; CDR3nt: TGTGCCAGCAGCCAAGTCACGCAGGGGGCGAGGAATGAGCAGTTCTTC